Reported below is one TCR beta chain. The antigen is undetermined. Constant-segment primers and 5'RACE yielded cDNA libraries for TCR alpha and TCR beta, each carrying sample barcodes and UMIs. TCRdb reprocessed the 5' RACE reads with MiXCR, giving one entry per CDR3 protein. The table has around 190,000 distinct CDR3 sequences, about a fifth seen once. This sample is drawn from a study of T-cell memory formation after mild COVID-19. Regarding the study as a whole: Memory from before infection featured some responding clones, which suggests cross-reactive memory joined.

V lost 0 bases and J 0 bases, leaving 8 bases between the germline ends. The CDR3 has 15 residues. CDR1 and CDR2 (germline): SGHRS, YFSETQ. Source material: PBMCs or a T cell subset sorted from them (not recorded which). The TCR was taken from a man aged 18 to 29 who had mild COVID-19 (a few samples of this study predate the infection). Cell type and time point are not known. V and J are TRBV5-1 and TRBJ2-3; D gene unclear. The DNA of the CDR3 is TGCGCCAGCAGCTTGGGCCTGCGTAGCACAGATACGCAGTATTTT. This codes for CASSLGLRSTDTQYF. Full variable domain (remainder filled in from reference TRBV5-1 and TRBJ2-3): KAGVTQTPRYLIKTRGQQVTLSCSPISGHRSVSWYQQTPGQGLQFLFEYFSETQRNKGNFPGRFSGRQFSNSRSEMNVSTLELGDSALYLCASSLGLRSTDTQYFGPGTRLTVL.